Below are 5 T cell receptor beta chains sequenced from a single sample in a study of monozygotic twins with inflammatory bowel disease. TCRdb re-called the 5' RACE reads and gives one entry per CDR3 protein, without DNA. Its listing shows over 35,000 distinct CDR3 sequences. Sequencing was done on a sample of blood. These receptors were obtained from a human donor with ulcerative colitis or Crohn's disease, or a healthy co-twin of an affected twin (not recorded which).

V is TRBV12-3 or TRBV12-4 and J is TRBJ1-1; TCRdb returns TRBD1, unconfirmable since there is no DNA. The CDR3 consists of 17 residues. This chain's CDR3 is CASSPTMGQGYSTEAFF.

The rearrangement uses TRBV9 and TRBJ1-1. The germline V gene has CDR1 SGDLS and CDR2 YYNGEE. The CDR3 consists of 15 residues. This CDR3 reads CASSVGAQMNTEAFF.

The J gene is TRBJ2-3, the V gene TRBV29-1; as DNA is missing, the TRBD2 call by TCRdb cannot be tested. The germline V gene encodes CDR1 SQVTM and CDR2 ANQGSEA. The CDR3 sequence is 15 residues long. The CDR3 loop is CSVAGLAGTTDTQYF.

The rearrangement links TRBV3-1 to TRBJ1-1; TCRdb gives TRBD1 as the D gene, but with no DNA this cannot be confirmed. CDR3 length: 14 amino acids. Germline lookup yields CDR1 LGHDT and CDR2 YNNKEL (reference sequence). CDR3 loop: CASSLTEDNTEAFF.

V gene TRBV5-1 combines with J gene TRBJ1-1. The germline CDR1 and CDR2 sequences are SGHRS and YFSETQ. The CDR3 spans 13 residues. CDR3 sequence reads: CASSYTANTEAFF.